The 30 T cell receptor beta chains below were found in one sample sequenced in a study of T-cell reconstitution after alpha-beta-depleted transplantation in children. The library targeted TCRbeta and was prepared with unique molecular identifiers. MiXCR was run by TCRdb on the PCR reads, yielding one entry per CDR3 protein. Here the sample spans about 500,000 distinct CDR3 sequences, 32% being singletons. The sequenced sample was PBMCs from the stem cell graft donor, obtained from the stem cell graft. Source of these receptors: a human donor who donated a stem cell graft to a child with aplastic anemia.

The chain carries TRBV12-3 or TRBV12-4 and TRBJ2-2, with 8 bases matching TRBD2. The CDR3 length is 15 residues. The V and J ends lost 5 bases and 0 bases, in that order; junction bases with no gene match: 2. The CDR3 protein is CASSQRETNTGELFF. The CDR3 coding sequence is TGTGCCAGCAGTCAGCGGGAGACGAACACCGGGGAGCTGTTTTTT.

This clonotype has at least ten counts. The V and J genes are TRBV12-3 or TRBV12-4 and TRBJ2-7, with D perhaps TRBD1 (6 bases). V was shortened by 4 bases and J by 4 bases, with 8 bases between the two germline ends. The CDR3 is 12 amino acids. CDR3 DNA sequence: TGTGCCAGCAGTTCGGACAGATACGAGCAGTACTTC. Translating gives CASSSDRYEQYF.

There are a few counts of this clonotype. V gene TRBV5-4 combines with J gene TRBJ2-3, with D perhaps TRBD2 (6 bases). Germline-derived CDR1 and CDR2 are SGHNT and YYREEE (reference sequence). The CDR3 covers 15 residues. V was cut by 10 bases and J by 1 base, with 19 bases left in between. This CDR3 reads CAEARGPGGTDTQYF. CDR3 coding DNA: TGTGCCGAAGCGCGGGGACCCGGCGGCACAGATACGCAGTATTTT.

This clonotype was observed a handful of times. This sequence joins TRBV5-1 and TRBJ2-5; no clear D. The CDR3 totals 15 residues. Looked up from germline, CDR1 is SGHRS and CDR2 is YFSETQ. Trimming took 0 bases from V and 5 from J, leaving 14 bases between them. DNA for the CDR3: TGCGCCAGCAGCTTGGCGGACGGGCCCTGGGAGACCCAGTACTTC. Protein: CASSLADGPWETQYF.

The chain is built from TRBV28 and TRBJ2-7; 10 bases agree with TRBD2. The length of the CDR3 is 15 residues. In germline, CDR1 is MDHEN, CDR2 SYDVKM. V was pared by 3 bases and J by 5 bases, with 7 bases of the junction left unmatched. The CDR3 region is CASSLPSGRSNEQYF. For the CDR3, the DNA is TGTGCCAGCAGTTTGCCTAGCGGGAGAAGTAACGAGCAGTACTTC.

The gene calls are TRBV12-3 or TRBV12-4 and TRBJ2-5; weak D call: TRBD1 (7 bases). This CDR3 has 14 residues. Trimming removed 5 bases from V and 5 bases from J, with 15 bases in between. DNA of the CDR3: TGTGCCAGCAGTAGGCAGGGGGGTACGGAGACCCAGTACTTC. This encodes CASSRQGGTETQYF.

The chain has TRBV20-1 and TRBJ1-1; D remains ambiguous. CDR1 is DFQATT and CDR2 is SNEGSKA in the germline V gene (reference sequence). V was pared by 3 bases and J by 3 bases, with 11 bases between. The CDR3 runs 13 residues. CDR3 DNA sequence: TGCAGTGCTAGTAATCTTCCGGACACTGAAGCTTTCTTT. The encoded protein is CSASNLPDTEAFF.

This clonotype was picked up a small number of times. V is TRBV20-1 and J is TRBJ2-1; 9 nucleotides agree with TRBD2. J lost 4 bases, V lost 3 bases, and 13 bases had no gene match. Germline-derived CDR1 and CDR2 are DFQATT and SNEGSKA (reference sequence). The CDR3 totals 17 residues. The CDR3 here is CSASANGGRARYNEQFF. The CDR3 DNA reads as TGCAGTGCTAGCGCAAATGGCGGGAGGGCCCGGTACAATGAGCAGTTCTTC.

The J gene is TRBJ2-4, the V gene TRBV19, with TRBD2 matching 14 bases. The CDR3 runs to 21 residues. V lost 0 bases to trimming and J lost 1 base; unmatched junction nucleotides: 11. Germline CDR1 is LNHDA and CDR2 is SQIVND (reference sequence). In DNA form, the CDR3 reads TGTGCCAGTAGTATAGACCCGCTCGGGGGACTAGCGGGAGAGGCCAAAAACATTCAGTACTTC. This sequence encodes CASSIDPLGGLAGEAKNIQYF.

The chain has TRBV5-1 and TRBJ1-5; a possible D gene is TRBD1 (5 bases). The CDR3 totals 15 residues. CDR1 is SGHRS and CDR2 is YFSETQ in the germline V gene. Trimming cost V 1 base and J 6 bases, with 14 bases left between them. CDR3 bases: TGCGCCAGCAGCTTGACCGGGGCCGAGAGTCAGCCCCAGCATTTT. Amino acids: CASSLTGAESQPQHF.

This clonotype was detected many times. J is TRBJ2-2 and V is TRBV7-2; no definite D call. Per the germline V gene, CDR1 is SGHTA and CDR2 is FQGNSA. The CDR3 sequence is 14 residues long. V lost 1 base to trimming and J lost 5 bases, with 8 bases between them. CDR3 in DNA: TGTGCCAGCAGCTTAGTGAAGGCGACCGGGGAGCTGTTTTTT. It encodes CASSLVKATGELFF. The complete variable domain, with remaining parts taken from reference TRBV7-2 and TRBJ2-2, reads GAGVSQSPSNKVTEKGKDVELRCDPISGHTALYWYRQSLGQGLEFLIYFQGNSAPDKSGLPSDRFSAERTGGSVSTLTIQRTQQEDSAVYLCASSLVKATGELFFGEGSRLTVL.

This clonotype came up a few times. V is TRBV12-3 or TRBV12-4 and J is TRBJ2-7, with TRBD2 matching over 8 bases. The CDR3 length is 14 residues. Trimming at V came to 1 base and at J to 3 bases, leaving 2 bases not matched to a gene. This chain's CDR3 is CASSLGREDYEQYF. In DNA, the CDR3 is TGTGCCAGCAGTTTAGGGCGGGAGGACTACGAGCAGTACTTC.

This clonotype was counted a few times. The chain carries TRBV7-8 and TRBJ1-3; D not certain. V was trimmed by 5 bases and J by 0 bases, leaving 11 bases between them. The CDR3 has 15 amino acids. From germline, CDR1 is SGHVS and CDR2 FQNEAQ. The CDR3 nucleotides are TGTGCCAGCAGCACTAAGACCGTCTCTGGAAACACCATATATTTT. It yields the protein CASSTKTVSGNTIYF. Looking up the rest from reference TRBV7-8 and TRBJ1-3 gives the full variable domain: GAGVSQSPRYKVAKRGQDVALRCDPISGHVSLFWYQQALGQGPEFLTYFQNEAQLDKSGLPSDRFFAERPEGSVSTLKIQRTQQEDSAVYLCASSTKTVSGNTIYFGEGSWLTVV.

The gene calls are TRBV6-1 and TRBJ1-3; D gene unclear. This CDR3 is 16 amino acids long. Trimming removed 7 bases at V and 0 bases at J, with 16 bases between. Germline loops: CDR1 MNHNS, CDR2 SASEGT. CDR3 region: CASIYGLGSSGNTIYF. The CDR3 DNA is TGTGCCAGCATCTACGGCCTGGGGAGCTCTGGAAACACCATATATTTT.

This clonotype was found a few times. The chain couples TRBV30 to TRBJ1-1; the D is unclear. The germline V and J ends were trimmed by 3 bases and 1 base, with 12 bases remaining between them. There are 14 residues in the CDR3. Germline V gives CDR1 GTSNPN, CDR2 SVGIG (reference sequence). As DNA, the CDR3 is TGTGCCTGGAGCTTTGGACGGGAGAACACTGAAGCTTTCTTT. Its protein is CAWSFGRENTEAFF.

This clonotype was seen many times. The V and J genes are TRBV29-1 and TRBJ2-7; 9 positions match TRBD1. The CDR3 runs 12 residues. V was clipped by 4 bases and J by 5 bases; unmatched bases: 3. Per germline, CDR1 SQVTM and CDR2 ANQGSEA. Written as DNA, the CDR3 is TGCAGCGTTGGTACAGGGGGCGACGAGCAGTACTTC. Translation gives CSVGTGGDEQYF.

V and J are TRBV5-1 and TRBJ2-5; 7 bases align to TRBD2. CDR1 and CDR2 (germline): SGHRS, YFSETQ. The CDR3 sequence is 16 residues long. The junction had 10 bases not matched to a gene; V was cut back by 1 base and J by 4 bases. The chain's CDR3 is CASSLSGGSFGETQYF. CDR3 nucleotide sequence: TGCGCCAGCAGCTTGTCCGGGGGGAGTTTCGGAGAGACCCAGTACTTC.

The genes are TRBV4-3 and TRBJ1-1, with 9 bases fitting TRBD1. V was clipped by 4 bases and J by 0 bases; unmatched bases: 3. In germline, CDR1 is LGHNA, CDR2 YSLEER. CDR3 length: 15 amino acids. CDR3 in amino acids: CASSPDRGLNTEAFF. The DNA of the CDR3 is TGCGCCAGCAGCCCGGACAGGGGCCTGAACACTGAAGCTTTCTTT.

This clonotype appeared a few times. The chain uses TRBV4-3 and TRBJ1-3; a weak D match, TRBD1 (6 bases). This CDR3 spans 15 amino acids. V lost 0 bases and J 6 bases, leaving 12 bases between the germline ends. Germline CDR1 reads LGHNA; CDR2 reads YSLEER. The CDR3 region is CASSQDTRGANTIYF. The CDR3 DNA is TGCGCCAGCAGCCAAGATACCAGGGGCGCAAACACCATATATTTT.

In its sample, this clonotype was seen many times. In DNA form, the CDR3 reads TGTGCCACCAGCAGGGAAGGGGGCTCTGGGGCCAACGTCCTGACTTTC. It encodes CATSREGGSGANVLTF. The rearrangement joins TRBV15 to TRBJ2-6; perhaps TRBD1 as D (6 bases). The V gene's germline CDR1 is LNHNV and CDR2 YYDKDF (reference sequence). Trimming left V 3 bases short and J 0 bases short, with 9 bases between. The CDR3 totals 16 residues.

This clonotype was seen only a few times. The chain is built from TRBV18 and TRBJ1-5; maybe TRBD1 (5 bases). The CDR3 extends over 14 amino acids. V dropped 4 bases and J dropped 4 bases, with 11 bases sitting between them. The germline V gene has CDR1 KGHSH and CDR2 LQKENI. The CDR3 here is CASSRGTDNQPQHF. The CDR3 DNA follows: TGTGCCAGCTCACGAGGGACCGATAATCAGCCCCAGCATTTT.

The V gene is TRBV19, the J gene TRBJ2-1, with 9 bases lining up with TRBD2. Germline trimming cut 4 bases from V and 9 bases from J; bases unmatched to any gene: 19. Per germline, CDR1 LNHDA and CDR2 SQIVND (reference sequence). The CDR3 runs 18 residues. The CDR3 sequence: CASSKPARVAGAISEQFF. As DNA, the CDR3 is TGTGCCAGTAGTAAGCCGGCCAGAGTAGCGGGAGCTATTAGTGAGCAGTTCTTC.

J is TRBJ1-2 and V is TRBV7-2, with a tentative D call TRBD1 (6 bases). Germline CDR1 is SGHTA and CDR2 is FQGNSA. Trimming cost V 1 base and J 5 bases, with 17 bases left between them. The CDR3 extends over 16 amino acids. The CDR3 is CASSLGGGASSYGYTF. As DNA, the CDR3 is TGTGCCAGCAGCTTAGGCGGGGGCGCGTCGTCTTATGGCTACACCTTC.

This clonotype was detected only a few times. The DNA for the CDR3 is TGCGCCAGCACCGGGCCAACGAAAGGGGAGCAGTACTTC. It yields the protein CASTGPTKGEQYF. The chain couples TRBV5-1 to TRBJ2-7; D not resolved. CDR1 SGHRS and CDR2 YFSETQ come from the germline V gene. With 6 bases removed from V and 7 bases from J, the gap between germline ends came to 17 bases. The CDR3 contains 13 residues.

The chain combines TRBV6-1 with TRBJ2-2; tentatively, D is TRBD2 (5 bases). The CDR3 extends over 15 amino acids. V dropped 7 bases and J dropped 2 bases, with 14 bases sitting between them. Per the germline V gene, CDR1 is MNHNS and CDR2 is SASEGT. CDR3 coding DNA: TGTGCCAGCACCCCGGGGAGCGGAAACACCGGGGAGCTGTTTTTT. This sequence encodes CASTPGSGNTGELFF.

This sequence joins TRBV24-1 and TRBJ2-1; 11 bases are a match to TRBD2. The junction had 4 bases not matched to a gene; V was cut back by 4 bases and J by 3 bases. The CDR3 sequence is 16 residues long. Germline V gene data show CDR1 as KGHDR and CDR2 as SFDVKD. DNA for the CDR3: TGTGCCACCAGTGACCCCACTAGCGGGAGCTACAATGAGCAGTTCTTC. It translates to CATSDPTSGSYNEQFF.

This clonotype has a handful of counts. This sequence joins TRBV4-3 and TRBJ2-1; 10 bases map to TRBD1. This CDR3 is 15 amino acids long. Per germline, CDR1 LGHNA and CDR2 YSLEER. After removal of 3 bases from V and 6 bases from J, the junction contained 5 bases not matched to a gene. As DNA, the CDR3 is TGCGCCAGCAGCCAGGGGACAGGGGCCACCAATGAGCAGTTCTTC. Protein: CASSQGTGATNEQFF.

In this sample, this clonotype turned up a few times. The CDR3 DNA follows: TGTGCCAGCAAGAGGGGGGAGGGAGGCTACACCTTC. It is translated as CASKRGEGGYTF. The chain combines TRBV12-3 or TRBV12-4 with TRBJ1-2; TRBD1 is a possible D gene (6 bases). The ends were cut back, 7 bases at V and 8 bases at J, with 14 bases in the middle. The CDR3 covers 12 residues.

The chain carries TRBV29-1 and TRBJ1-5, with D perhaps TRBD1 (5 bases). V was clipped by 2 bases and J by 3 bases, with 8 bases between them. The CDR3 totals 13 residues. Germline CDR1 reads SQVTM; CDR2 reads ANQGSEA. CDR3 in DNA: TGCAGCGTTGAAACAGGAATCAATCAGCCCCAGCATTTT. This encodes CSVETGINQPQHF. Combining the CDR3 with reference TRBV29-1 and TRBJ1-5 gives the whole variable domain SAVISQKPSRDICQRGTSLTIQCQVDSQVTMMFWYRQQPGQSLTLIATANQGSEATYESGFVIDKFPISRPNLTFSTLTVSNMSPEDSSIYLCSVETGINQPQHFGDGTRLSIL.

The chain carries TRBV12-3 or TRBV12-4 and TRBJ1-5; no definite D call. Trimming took 5 bases from V and 6 from J, leaving 17 bases between them. The CDR3 runs to 15 residues. The CDR3 bases are TGTGCCAGCAGTCTGGACCCGTTAGCCGGTCAGCCCCAGCATTTT. This codes for CASSLDPLAGQPQHF.